This T cell receptor beta chain came from a study of CXCR3-negative and CXCR3-positive naive CD8 T cells (dated by TCRdb to about 2019). Turning to the overall study: In total, roughly 150 million TRB reads were obtained, or roughly 1.5 +/- 0.3 million reads per library. Data from under 12 donors, pooled across two independent experiments, went into the diversity and physicochemical repertoire analyses. TRBV-TRBJ cluster analysis included naive subsets from about 5 donors and memory cells from 3 donors.

On this clonotype itself: It lacks a known antigen.

Sequencing was carried out with a NextSeq 550. The Human TCR Profiling Kit (MiLaboratory) was used to prepare UMI-labeled 5' RACE TRB cDNA libraries. cDNA synthesis used the entire amount of extracted RNA, and PCR amplification then used the entire amount of cDNA produced. The libraries were made side by side, with each library going through the same number of PCR cycles. The published analysis was carried out like this. With a minimum of two reads required per UMI, MIGEC and MiXCR pulled out about 50,000 +/- 9,200 unique UMI-labeled TRB cDNA molecules from each library. Each library averaged roughly 36,000 +/- 9,600 functional in-frame TRB CDR3 nucleotide clonotypes without stop codons. Diversity metrics, including normalized Shannon-Wiener and Chao1, were computed in VDJtools after downsampling to 5000 UMI-labeled TRB molecules per sample. VDJtools computed clonotype-size-weighted physicochemical properties of the central five CDR3 residues: interaction energy, strength, volume and Kidera factor 4. TCRdb reprocessed the reads and assigns one entry to each CDR3 protein sequence, leaving out DNA. TCRdb's processing, not the authors' own work, is the source of the V and J calls. This specimen's table enumerates 90,000 to 100,000 distinct CDR3 sequences. The ten largest clones add up to approximately 1% of the sample.

For every CD8+ T cell subset, 300,000 cells were flow-sorted straight into RLT lysis buffer, and each subset was sorted in triplicate. To exclude memory contaminants, naive CD8+ T cells were stringently defined as CD45RO-CCR7+CD27+CD95-. Standard density gradient centrifugation was used to isolate peripheral blood mononuclear cells from buffy coats. A FACSAria III was used to flow-sort naive CD8+ T cells into CXCR3-negative and CXCR3-positive populations. Total RNA was extracted from sorted cells using an RNeasy Mini Kit. Measured from the cysteine to the phenylalanine, the CDR3 is 12 residues long. DNA is not on record. The germline V gene encodes CDR1 LGHNA and CDR2 YSLEER. The full study reports these points: Naive CXCR3-negative and CXCR3-positive cells from the same donor showed similar TRBV-TRBJ usage, whereas memory cells showed distinct patterns. Freshly isolated PBMCs were used for most assays because CXCR3 expression partially decreased after cryopreservation. Surface CD5, linked to self-reactivity in mice, was comparable between naive subsets; TCR interaction strength was therefore also inferred from TRB CDR3 physicochemical properties. Comparably high repertoire diversity was found in both naive subsets, whereas much lower repertoire diversity was found in memory CD8+ T cells. Compared with CXCR3-negative naive cells, CXCR3-positive naive cells had TRB CDR3s with higher hydrophobicity (lower Kidera factor 4), lower energy, and higher strength and volume indices.

The V gene is TRBV4-3 and the J gene is TRBJ2-7. What was sequenced was naive CXCR3+ CD8+ T cells from blood. What this sample's cell subset or site label stands for: CD45RO-CCR7+CD27+CD95- naive CD8+ T cells expressing CXCR3 (TNR3+). The source is a human donor in good health. Some clones in this sample may be carry-over from other donors' samples. CDR3 region: CDSSHLGQEQYF.